Described below is a single T cell receptor (beta chain) sequence and its context. This record belongs to a study of blood T cell repertoires in COVID-19. Study as a whole: The United States, Italy and Spain were the sources of the acute and convalescent COVID-19 samples. PBMCs, B-cell-depleted T cells, or T cells were the source of the cDNA or gDNA that made up the material.

Method: immunoSEQ multiplex PCR; TCRdb's copy keeps in-frame clones and lacks some. In the table there are about 300,000 clones, about four fifths of which are singletons. Germline values: CDR1 ENHRY, CDR2 SYGVKD. This CDR3 contains 15 residues. The V and J ends lost 9 bases and 6 bases, in that order; junction bases with no gene match: 13. The receptor comes from a woman aged 45-65 years who had recovered from COVID-19. This chain joins TRBV10-3 and TRBJ2-3, with 9 positions matching TRBD2. The sample taken for sequencing was peripheral blood. The CDR3 region has the DNA TGTGCCATAAAGCGGGGGGCACCTCAGGGGGATACGCAGTATTTT. Translating gives CAIKRGAPQGDTQYF.